The T cell receptor beta chain under discussion was sequenced for a study of siplizumab effects on memory and regulatory T cells. This CDR3 spans 11 amino acids. Germline V gene sequence: CDR1 DFQATT, CDR2 SNEGSKA (reference sequence). V was pared by 4 bases and J by 3 bases, with 5 bases between. Sequencing was performed with immunoSEQ multiplex PCR; in TCRdb, only in-frame clones are kept and a portion is missing. The sample has around 3,000 clones, about 61% seen once; the top ten hold approximately 57%. V gene TRBV20-1 combines with J gene TRBJ2-3, with D unclear. The source of this sequence is a human donor in good health. Sequenced input: TEMRA CD8+ T cells sorted from blood. Subset denoted: unstimulated CD8+ CD45RA+ effector memory T cells. CDR3: CSAISTDTQYF. The CDR3 bases are TGCAGTGCTATATCAACAGATACGCAGTATTTT.